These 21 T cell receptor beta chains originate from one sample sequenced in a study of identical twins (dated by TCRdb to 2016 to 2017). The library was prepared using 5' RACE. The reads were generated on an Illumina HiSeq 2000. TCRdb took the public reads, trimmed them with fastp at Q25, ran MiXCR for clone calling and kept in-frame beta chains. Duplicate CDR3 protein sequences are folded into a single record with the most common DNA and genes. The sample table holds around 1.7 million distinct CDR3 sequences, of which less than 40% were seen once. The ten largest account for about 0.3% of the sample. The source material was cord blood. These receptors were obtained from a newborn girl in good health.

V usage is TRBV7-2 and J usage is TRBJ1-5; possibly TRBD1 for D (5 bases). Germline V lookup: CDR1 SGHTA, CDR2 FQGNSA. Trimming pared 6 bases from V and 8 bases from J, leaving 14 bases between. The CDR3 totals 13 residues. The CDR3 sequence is CASSPGAREPQHF. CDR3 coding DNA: TGTGCCAGCAGTCCCGGGGCAAGGGAGCCCCAGCATTTT. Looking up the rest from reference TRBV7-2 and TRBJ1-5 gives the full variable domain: GAGVSQSPSNKVTEKGKDVELRCDPISGHTALYWYRQSLGQGLEFLIYFQGNSAPDKSGLPSDRFSAERTGGSVSTLTIQRTQQEDSAVYLCASSPGAREPQHFGDGTRLSIL.

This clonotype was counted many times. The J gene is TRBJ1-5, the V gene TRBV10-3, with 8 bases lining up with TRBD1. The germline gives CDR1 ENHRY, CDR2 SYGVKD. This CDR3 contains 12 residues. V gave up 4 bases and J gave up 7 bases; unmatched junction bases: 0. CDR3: CAISGQGQPQHF. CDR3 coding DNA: TGTGCCATCAGTGGACAGGGGCAGCCCCAGCATTTT.

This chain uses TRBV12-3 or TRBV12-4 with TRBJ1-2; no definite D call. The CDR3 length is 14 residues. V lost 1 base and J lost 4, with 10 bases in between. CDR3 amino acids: CASSLGVNTYGYTF. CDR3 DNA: TGTGCCAGCAGTTTAGGAGTCAATACCTATGGCTACACCTTC.

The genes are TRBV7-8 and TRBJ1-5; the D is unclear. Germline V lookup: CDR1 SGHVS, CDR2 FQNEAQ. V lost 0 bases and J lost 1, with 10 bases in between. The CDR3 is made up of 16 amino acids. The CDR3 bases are TGTGCCAGCAGCTTAGCCCGGGTCGGAAGCAATCAGCCCCAGCATTTT. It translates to CASSLARVGSNQPQHF.

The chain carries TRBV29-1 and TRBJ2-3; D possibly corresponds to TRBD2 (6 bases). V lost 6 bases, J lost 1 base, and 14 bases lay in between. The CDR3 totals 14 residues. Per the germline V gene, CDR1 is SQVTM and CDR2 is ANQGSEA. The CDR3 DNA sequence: TGCAGCGTCCATGGGGGGAGAGGCACAGATACGCAGTATTTT. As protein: CSVHGGRGTDTQYF.

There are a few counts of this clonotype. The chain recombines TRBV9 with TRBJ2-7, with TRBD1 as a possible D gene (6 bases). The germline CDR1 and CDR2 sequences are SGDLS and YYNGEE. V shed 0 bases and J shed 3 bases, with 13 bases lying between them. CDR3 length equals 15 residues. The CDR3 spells CASSVGAGVVYEQYF. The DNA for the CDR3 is TGTGCCAGCAGCGTAGGAGCAGGGGTGGTCTACGAGCAGTACTTC.

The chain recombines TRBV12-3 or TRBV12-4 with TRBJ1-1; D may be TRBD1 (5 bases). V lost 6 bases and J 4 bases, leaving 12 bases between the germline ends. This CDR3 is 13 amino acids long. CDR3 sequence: CASRLGPVTEAFF. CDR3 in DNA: TGTGCCAGCAGACTGGGGCCAGTCACTGAAGCTTTCTTT.

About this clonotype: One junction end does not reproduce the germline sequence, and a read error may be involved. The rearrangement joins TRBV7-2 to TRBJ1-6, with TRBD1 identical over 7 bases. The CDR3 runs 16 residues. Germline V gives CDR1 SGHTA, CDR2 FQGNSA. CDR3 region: CASSLGQGSYNPPLHF. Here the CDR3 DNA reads TGTGCCAGCAGCTTAGGACAGGGCTCCTATAATCCACCCCTCCACTTT.

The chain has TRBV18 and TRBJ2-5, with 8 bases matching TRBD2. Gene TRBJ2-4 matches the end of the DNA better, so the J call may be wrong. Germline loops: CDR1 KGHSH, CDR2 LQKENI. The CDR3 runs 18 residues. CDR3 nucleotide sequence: TGTGCCAGCTCACCACCGCTCCGCGGGGGGCTAGGCAAAAACATTCAGTACTTC. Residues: CASSPPLRGGLGKNIQYF.

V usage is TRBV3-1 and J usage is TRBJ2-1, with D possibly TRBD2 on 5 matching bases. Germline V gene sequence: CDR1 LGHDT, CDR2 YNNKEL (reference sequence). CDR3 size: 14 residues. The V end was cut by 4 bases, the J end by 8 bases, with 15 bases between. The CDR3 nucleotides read TGTGCCAGCAGCCGCCTAACCGAGGGCGATGAGCAGTTCTTC. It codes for CASSRLTEGDEQFF.

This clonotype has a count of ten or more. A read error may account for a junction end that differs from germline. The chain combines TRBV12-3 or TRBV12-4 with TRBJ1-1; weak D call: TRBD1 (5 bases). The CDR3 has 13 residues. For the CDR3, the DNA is TGTGCCAGCAGCTTAGGGGAGAACACTGAAGCTTTCTTT. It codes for CASSLGENTEAFF.

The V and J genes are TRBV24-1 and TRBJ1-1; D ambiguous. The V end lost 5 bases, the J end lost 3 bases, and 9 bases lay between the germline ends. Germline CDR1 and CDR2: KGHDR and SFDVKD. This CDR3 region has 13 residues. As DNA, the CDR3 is TGTGCCACCAGTGGCGGCACCTACACTGAAGCTTTCTTT. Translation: CATSGGTYTEAFF.

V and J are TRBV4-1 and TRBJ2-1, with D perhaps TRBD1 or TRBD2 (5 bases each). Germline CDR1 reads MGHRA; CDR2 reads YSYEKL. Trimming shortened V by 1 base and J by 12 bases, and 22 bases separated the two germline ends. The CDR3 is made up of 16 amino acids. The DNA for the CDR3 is TGCGCCAGCAGCCAAGGTTTAGTTGCGTTGAATGGGGGGCAGTTCTTC. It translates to CASSQGLVALNGGQFF.

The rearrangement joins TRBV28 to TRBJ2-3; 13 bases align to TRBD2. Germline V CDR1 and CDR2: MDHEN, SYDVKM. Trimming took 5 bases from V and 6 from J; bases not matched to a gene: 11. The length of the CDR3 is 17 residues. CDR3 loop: CASSPRLAGGLRDTQYF. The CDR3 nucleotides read TGTGCCAGCAGTCCCCGACTAGCGGGAGGACTGCGGGATACGCAGTATTTT.

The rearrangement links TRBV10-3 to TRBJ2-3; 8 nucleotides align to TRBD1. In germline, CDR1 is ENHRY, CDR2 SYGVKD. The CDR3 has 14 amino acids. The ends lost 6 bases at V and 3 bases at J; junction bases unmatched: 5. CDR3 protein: CAISRTGRTDTQYF. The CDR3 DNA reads TGTGCCATCAGCCGGACAGGGCGGACAGATACGCAGTATTTT.

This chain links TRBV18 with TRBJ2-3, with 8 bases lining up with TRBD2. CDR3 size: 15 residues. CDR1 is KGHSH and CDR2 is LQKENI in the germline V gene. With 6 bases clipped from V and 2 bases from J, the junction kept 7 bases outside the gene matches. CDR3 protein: CASSDGLADTDTQYF. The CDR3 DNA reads TGTGCCAGCTCGGACGGACTAGCAGACACAGATACGCAGTATTTT.

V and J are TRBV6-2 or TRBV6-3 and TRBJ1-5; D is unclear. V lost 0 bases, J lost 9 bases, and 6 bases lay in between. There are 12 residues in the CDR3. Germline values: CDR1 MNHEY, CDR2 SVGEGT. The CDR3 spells CASSYSDGPQHF. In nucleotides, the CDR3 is TGTGCCAGCAGTTACTCGGATGGGCCCCAGCATTTT.

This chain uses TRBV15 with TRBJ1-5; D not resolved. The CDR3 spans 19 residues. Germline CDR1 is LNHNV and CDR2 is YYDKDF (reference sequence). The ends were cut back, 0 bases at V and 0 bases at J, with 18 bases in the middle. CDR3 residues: CATSRDLELTDRSNQPQHF. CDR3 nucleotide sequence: TGTGCCACCAGCAGAGATCTTGAGTTGACCGACCGTAGCAATCAGCCCCAGCATTTT. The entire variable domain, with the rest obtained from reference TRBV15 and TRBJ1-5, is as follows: DAMVIQNPRYQVTQFGKPVTLSCSQTLNHNVMYWYQQKSSQAPKLLFHYYDKDFNNEADTPDNFQSRRPNTSFCFLDIRSPGLGDTAMYLCATSRDLELTDRSNQPQHFGDGTRLSIL.

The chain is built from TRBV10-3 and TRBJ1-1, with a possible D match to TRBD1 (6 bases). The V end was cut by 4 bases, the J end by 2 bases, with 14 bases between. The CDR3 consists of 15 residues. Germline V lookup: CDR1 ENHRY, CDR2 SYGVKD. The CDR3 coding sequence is TGTGCCATCAGTGGAGGGACAAGGGAAAACACTGAAGCTTTCTTT. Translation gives CAISGGTRENTEAFF.

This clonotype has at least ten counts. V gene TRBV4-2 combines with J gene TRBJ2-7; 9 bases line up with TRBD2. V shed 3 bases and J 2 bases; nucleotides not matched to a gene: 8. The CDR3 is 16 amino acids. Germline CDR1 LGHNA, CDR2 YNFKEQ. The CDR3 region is CASSHRASGKTYEQYF. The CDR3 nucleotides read TGTGCCAGCAGCCATAGGGCTAGCGGGAAGACCTACGAGCAGTACTTC.

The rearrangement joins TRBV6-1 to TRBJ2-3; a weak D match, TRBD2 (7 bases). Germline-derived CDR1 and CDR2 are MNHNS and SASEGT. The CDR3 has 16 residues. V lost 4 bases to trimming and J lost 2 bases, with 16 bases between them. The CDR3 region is CASSGLRGRTTDTQYF. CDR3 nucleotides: TGTGCCAGCAGTGGATTGCGGGGGCGCACCACAGATACGCAGTATTTT.